This T cell receptor beta chain was captured by sequencing in a study of T cells expressing NK-cell markers. TCRdb reprocessed the 5' RACE reads and stores each CDR3 protein as one record, lacking DNA. The sample totals about 260,000 distinct CDR3 sequences. This CDR3 region has 14 residues. The V gene's germline CDR1 is LGHNA and CDR2 YSLEER. The sequenced sample consisted of blood T cells: a sorted CD56 or NKG2C T cell subset, CD4+ or CD8+ T cells, or bulk PBMC T cells (not recorded which). This TCR was recovered from a man aged 18 to 29 in good health. The rearrangement joins TRBV4-3 to TRBJ2-2; there is no DNA to check the TCRdb D call of TRBD1. CDR3 sequence reads: CASSQNTGSGELFF.